This T cell receptor (beta chain) was recovered during a study of cytomegalovirus exposure and HLA in healthy donors. Study context: Prior work identified some 120 million unique TCR beta sequences in around 170 million T cells.

As regards this clone: Its antigen is as yet unknown.

General observations from the study: In a later analysis, CMV-associated beta chains were mostly HLA-associated, it appeared.

Primers for the PCR totalled 60 Vbeta and 13 Jbeta. The data were produced by immunoSEQ multiplex PCR, yet TCRdb's version contains in-frame clones alone and is incomplete. Among around 76,000 clones listed, around 73% were seen once. CDR1 and CDR2 (germline): SGHRS, YFSETQ. This CDR3 has 12 amino acids. Trimming took 4 bases from V and 10 from J, leaving 12 bases between them. This sequence was found in a woman between 35 and 50 years old in good health and CMV-seropositive. The specimen was PBMCs. The J gene is TRBJ2-1, the V gene TRBV5-1, with a weak D call TRBD2 (6 bases). The CDR3 reads CASSPGLLEQFF. The CDR3 DNA is TGCGCCAGCAGCCCGGGACTGCTCGAGCAGTTCTTC.